Described below is a single T cell receptor beta chain sequence and its context. The antigen remains unidentified. This entry is derived from a study of graft-versus-host responses after intestinal transplantation. Background on the study: All recipients got anti-thymocyte globulin induction, then tacrolimus and steroids for approximately three years. Findings and limits, study-wide: Early after transplant, HvG clones declined as circulating GvH clones peaked.

This CDR3 contains 12 residues. Trimming removed 1 base from V and 13 bases from J, with 13 bases in between. Germline V gene sequence: CDR1 MGHRA, CDR2 YSYEKL. TCRdb keeps only in-frame clones here, not all; method: immunoSEQ multiplex PCR. The sample shows over 45,000 clones, 80% to 95% of them seen only once. The sequenced sample was PBMCs, obtained around 820 days after a first intestinal transplant, on the day of a second. This receptor was obtained from a human patient who received an intestinal transplant, so some T cells may come from the graft donor. The rearrangement uses TRBV4-1 and TRBJ2-5, with D possibly being TRBD1 (6 bases). In DNA form, the CDR3 reads TGCGCCAGCAGCCAAGTCCTGGGACATCTGTACTTC. Protein: CASSQVLGHLYF.